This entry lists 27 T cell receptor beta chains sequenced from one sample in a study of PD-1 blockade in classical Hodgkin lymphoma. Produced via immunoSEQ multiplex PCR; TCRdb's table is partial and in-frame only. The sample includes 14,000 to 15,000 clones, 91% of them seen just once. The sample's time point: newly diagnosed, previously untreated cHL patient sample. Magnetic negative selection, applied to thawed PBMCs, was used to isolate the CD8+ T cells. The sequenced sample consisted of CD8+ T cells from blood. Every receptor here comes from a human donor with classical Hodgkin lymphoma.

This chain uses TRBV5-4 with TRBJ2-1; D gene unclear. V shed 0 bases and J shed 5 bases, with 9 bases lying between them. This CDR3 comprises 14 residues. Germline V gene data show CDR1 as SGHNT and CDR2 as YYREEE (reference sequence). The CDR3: CASSLDLGDNEQFF. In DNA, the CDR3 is TGTGCCAGCAGCTTGGATTTAGGAGACAATGAGCAGTTCTTC. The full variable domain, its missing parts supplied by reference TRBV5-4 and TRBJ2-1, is ETGVTQSPTHLIKTRGQQVTLRCSSQSGHNTVSWYQQALGQGPQFIFQYYREEENGRGNFPPRFSGLQFPNYSSELNVNALELDDSALYLCASSLDLGDNEQFFGPGTRLTVL.

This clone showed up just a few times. For the CDR3, the DNA is TGTGCCAGCAACACCAGGGGGCCTGAAAATGAAAAACTGTTTTTT. Its protein is CASNTRGPENEKLFF. The chain links TRBV7-9 to TRBJ1-4; 8 nucleotides line up with TRBD1. The CDR3 totals 15 residues. The germline gives CDR1 SEHNR, CDR2 FQNEAQ (reference sequence). J lost 5 bases, V lost 7 bases, and 9 bases had no gene match.

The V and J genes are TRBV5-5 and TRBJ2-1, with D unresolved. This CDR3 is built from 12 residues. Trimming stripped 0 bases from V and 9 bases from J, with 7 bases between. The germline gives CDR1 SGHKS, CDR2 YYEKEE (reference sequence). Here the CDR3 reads CASSLGGVEQFF. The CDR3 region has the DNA TGTGCCAGCAGCTTGGGTGGTGTTGAGCAGTTCTTC.

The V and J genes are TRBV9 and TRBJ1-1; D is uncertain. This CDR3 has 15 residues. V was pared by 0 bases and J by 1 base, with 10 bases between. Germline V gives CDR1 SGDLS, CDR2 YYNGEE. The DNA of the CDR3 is TGTGCCAGCAGCGTAGTAGGAGGAGCGAACACTGAAGCTTTCTTT. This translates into CASSVVGGANTEAFF.

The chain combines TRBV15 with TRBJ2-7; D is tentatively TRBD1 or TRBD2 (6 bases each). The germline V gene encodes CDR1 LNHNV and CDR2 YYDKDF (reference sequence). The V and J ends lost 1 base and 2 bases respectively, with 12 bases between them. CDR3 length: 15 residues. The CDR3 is CATSRVEGEAYEQYF. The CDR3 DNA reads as TGTGCCACCAGCAGAGTGGAGGGGGAAGCCTACGAGCAGTACTTC.

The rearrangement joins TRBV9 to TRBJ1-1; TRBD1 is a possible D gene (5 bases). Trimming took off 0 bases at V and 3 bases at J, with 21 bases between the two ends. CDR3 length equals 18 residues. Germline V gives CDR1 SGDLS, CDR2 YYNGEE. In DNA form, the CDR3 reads TGTGCCAGCAGCGTAGTAACCGGGGACTTCACGTGGGACACTGAAGCTTTCTTT. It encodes CASSVVTGDFTWDTEAFF.

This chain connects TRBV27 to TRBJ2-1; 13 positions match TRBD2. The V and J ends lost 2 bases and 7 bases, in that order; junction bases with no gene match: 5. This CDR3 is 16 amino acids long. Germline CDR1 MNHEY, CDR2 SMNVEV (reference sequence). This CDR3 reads CASSLVLGLAGNEQFF. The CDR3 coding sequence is TGTGCCAGCAGTTTAGTCCTGGGACTAGCGGGAAATGAGCAGTTCTTC.

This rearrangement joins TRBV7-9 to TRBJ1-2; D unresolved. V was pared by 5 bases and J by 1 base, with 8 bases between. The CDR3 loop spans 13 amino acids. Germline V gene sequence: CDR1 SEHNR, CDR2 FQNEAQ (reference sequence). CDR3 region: CASSAQSNYGYTF. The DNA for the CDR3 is TGTGCCAGCAGCGCCCAGAGTAACTATGGCTACACCTTC.

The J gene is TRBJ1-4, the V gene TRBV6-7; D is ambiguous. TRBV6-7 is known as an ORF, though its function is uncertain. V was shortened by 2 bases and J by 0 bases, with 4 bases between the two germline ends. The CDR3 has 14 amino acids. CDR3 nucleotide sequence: TGTGCCAGCAGTTACCATGCAACTAATGAAAAACTGTTTTTT. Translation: CASSYHATNEKLFF.

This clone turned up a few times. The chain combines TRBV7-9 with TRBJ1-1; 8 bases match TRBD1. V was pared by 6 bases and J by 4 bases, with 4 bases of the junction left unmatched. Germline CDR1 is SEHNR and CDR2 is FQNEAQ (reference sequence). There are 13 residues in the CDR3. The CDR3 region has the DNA TGTGCCAGCAGATCGGACAGGGTCACTGAAGCTTTCTTT. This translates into CASRSDRVTEAFF.

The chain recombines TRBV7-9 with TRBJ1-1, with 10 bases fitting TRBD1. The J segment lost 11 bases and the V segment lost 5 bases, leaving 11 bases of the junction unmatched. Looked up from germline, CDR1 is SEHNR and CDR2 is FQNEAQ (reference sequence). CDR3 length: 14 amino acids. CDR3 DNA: TGTGCCAGCAGCGGGGGGACAGGGGATACGAAGGCTTTCTTT. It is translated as CASSGGTGDTKAFF.

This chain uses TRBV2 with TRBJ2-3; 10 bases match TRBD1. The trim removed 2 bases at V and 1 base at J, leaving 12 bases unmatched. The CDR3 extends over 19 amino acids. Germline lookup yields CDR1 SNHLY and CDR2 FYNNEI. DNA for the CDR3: TGTGCCAGCAGTGAACTAGGGACAGGGGTCACGGTTGGCACAGATACGCAGTATTTT. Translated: CASSELGTGVTVGTDTQYF.

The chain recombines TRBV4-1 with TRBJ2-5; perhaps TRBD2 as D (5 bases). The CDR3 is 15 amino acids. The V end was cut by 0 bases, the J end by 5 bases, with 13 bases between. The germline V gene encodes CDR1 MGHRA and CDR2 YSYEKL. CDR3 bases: TGCGCCAGCAGCCAAGAGGGTCTGGACTCGGAGACCCAGTACTTC. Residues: CASSQEGLDSETQYF.

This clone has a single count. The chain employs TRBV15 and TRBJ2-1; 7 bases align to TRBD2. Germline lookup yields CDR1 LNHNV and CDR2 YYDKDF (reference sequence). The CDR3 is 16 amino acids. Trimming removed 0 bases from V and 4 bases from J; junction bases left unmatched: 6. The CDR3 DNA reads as TGTGCCACCAGCAGAGATAGGGGAGGGCTGTACAATGAGCAGTTCTTC. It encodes CATSRDRGGLYNEQFF.

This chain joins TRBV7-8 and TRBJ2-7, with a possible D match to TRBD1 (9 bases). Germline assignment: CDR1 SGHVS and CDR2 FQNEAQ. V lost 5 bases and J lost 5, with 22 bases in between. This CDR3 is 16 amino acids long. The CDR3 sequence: CASSRIAGQGMNEQYF. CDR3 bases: TGTGCCAGCAGCCGCATAGCGGGACAGGGTATGAACGAGCAGTACTTC.

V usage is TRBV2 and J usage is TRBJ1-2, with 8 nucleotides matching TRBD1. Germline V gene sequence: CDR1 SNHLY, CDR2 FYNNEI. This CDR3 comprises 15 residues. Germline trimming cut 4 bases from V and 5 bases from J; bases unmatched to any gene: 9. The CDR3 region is CASSVQGAGMYGYTF. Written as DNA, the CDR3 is TGTGCCAGCAGTGTCCAGGGGGCCGGCATGTATGGCTACACCTTC.

Here the CDR3 reads CASSHEGSEQYF. In nucleotides, the CDR3 is TGCGCCAGCAGCCACGAAGGGTCCGAGCAGTACTTC. This chain joins TRBV4-1 and TRBJ2-5, with D hard to call. TRBJ2-7 explains the end of the DNA better; the J call may be wrong. CDR1 is MGHRA, CDR2 YSYEKL, per germline. This CDR3 has 12 amino acids.

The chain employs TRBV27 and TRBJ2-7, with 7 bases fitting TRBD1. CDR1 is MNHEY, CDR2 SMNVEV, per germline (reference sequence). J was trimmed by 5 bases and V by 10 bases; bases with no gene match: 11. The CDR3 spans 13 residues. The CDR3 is CATRRGRLDEQYV. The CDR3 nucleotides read TGTGCCACCCGAAGGGGGCGCTTGGACGAGCAGTACGTC.

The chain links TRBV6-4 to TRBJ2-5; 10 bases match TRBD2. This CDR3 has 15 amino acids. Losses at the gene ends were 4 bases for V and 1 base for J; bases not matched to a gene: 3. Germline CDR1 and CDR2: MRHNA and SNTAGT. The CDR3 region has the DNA TGTGCCAGCAGTGTGGCTAGCGGGAGCCAAGAGACCCAGTACTTC. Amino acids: CASSVASGSQETQYF.

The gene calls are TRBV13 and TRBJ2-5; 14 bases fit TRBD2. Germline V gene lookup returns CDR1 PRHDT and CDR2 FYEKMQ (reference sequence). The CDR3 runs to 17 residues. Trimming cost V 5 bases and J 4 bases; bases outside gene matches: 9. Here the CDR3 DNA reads TGTGCCAGCAGCGGGGGGACTAGCGGGAGTAGTGGAGAGACCCAGTACTTC. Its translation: CASSGGTSGSSGETQYF.

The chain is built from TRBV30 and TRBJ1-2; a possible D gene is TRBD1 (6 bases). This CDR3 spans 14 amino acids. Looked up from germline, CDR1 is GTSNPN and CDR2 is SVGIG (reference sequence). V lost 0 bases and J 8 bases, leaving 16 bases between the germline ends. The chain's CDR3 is CAWSVFVPGAGYTF. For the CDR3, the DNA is TGTGCCTGGAGTGTATTTGTCCCGGGGGCCGGCTACACCTTC.

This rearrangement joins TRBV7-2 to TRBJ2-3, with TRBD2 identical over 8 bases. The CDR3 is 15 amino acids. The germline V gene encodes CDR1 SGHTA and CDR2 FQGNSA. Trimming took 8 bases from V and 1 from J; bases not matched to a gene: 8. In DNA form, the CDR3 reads TGTGCCAGCTCACGGACTAGCCGCGGCACAGATACGCAGTATTTT. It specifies CASSRTSRGTDTQYF.

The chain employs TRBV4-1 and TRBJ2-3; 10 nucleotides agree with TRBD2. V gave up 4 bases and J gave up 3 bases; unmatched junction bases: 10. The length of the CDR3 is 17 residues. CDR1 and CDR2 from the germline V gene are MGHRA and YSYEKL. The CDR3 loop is CASSPEQRGGVTDTQYF. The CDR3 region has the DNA TGCGCCAGCAGCCCTGAACAGCGGGGGGGGGTTACAGATACGCAGTATTTT.

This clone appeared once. The DNA for the CDR3 is TGTGCCACCAAGGCGGCGCGAATCGACCTCTCTGGAAACACCATATATTTT. Translated, it gives CATKAARIDLSGNTIYF. This sequence joins TRBV19 and TRBJ1-3; unclear D gene. The CDR3 runs to 17 residues. The ends were cut back, 10 bases at V and 0 bases at J, with 22 bases in the middle. The germline gives CDR1 LNHDA, CDR2 SQIVND (reference sequence). Combining the CDR3 with reference TRBV19 and TRBJ1-3 gives the whole variable domain DGGITQSPKYLFRKEGQNVTLSCEQNLNHDAMYWYRQDPGQGLRLIYYSQIVNDFQKGDIAEGYSVSREKKESFPLTVTSAQKNPTAFYLCATKAARIDLSGNTIYFGEGSWLTVV.

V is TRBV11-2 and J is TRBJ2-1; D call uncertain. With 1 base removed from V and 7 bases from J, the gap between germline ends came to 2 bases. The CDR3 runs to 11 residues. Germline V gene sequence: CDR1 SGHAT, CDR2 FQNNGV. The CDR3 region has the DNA TGTGCCAGCAGCTTAGGAAATGAGCAGTTCTTC. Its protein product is CASSLGNEQFF.

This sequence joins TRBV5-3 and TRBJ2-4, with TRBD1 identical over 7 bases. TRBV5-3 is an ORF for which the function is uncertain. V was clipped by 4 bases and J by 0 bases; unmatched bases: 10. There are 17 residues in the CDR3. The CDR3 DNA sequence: TGTGCCAGAAGCGTATCCGGGACAGACGTAGCCAAAAACATTCAGTACTTC. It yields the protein CARSVSGTDVAKNIQYF.

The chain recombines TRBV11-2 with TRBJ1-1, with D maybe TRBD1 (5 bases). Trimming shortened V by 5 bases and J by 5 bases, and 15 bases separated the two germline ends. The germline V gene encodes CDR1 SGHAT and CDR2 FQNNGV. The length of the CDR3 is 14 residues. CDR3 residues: CASSVTGVATEAFF. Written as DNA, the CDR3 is TGTGCCAGCAGCGTTACAGGTGTCGCAACTGAAGCTTTCTTT.